The 9 T cell receptor beta chains below were found in one sample sequenced in a study of OX40 agonist ivuxolimab in advanced cancers. Sequencing was performed with immunoSEQ multiplex PCR; in TCRdb, only in-frame clones are kept and a portion is missing. This table holds 80,000 to 100,000 clones, approximately 93% found once. The source material was CD4+ or CD8+ T cells sorted from blood, sampled in a trial of the OX40 agonist ivuxolimab. The source of these receptors is an adult with an advanced solid tumor such as melanoma, head and neck, liver or kidney cancer.

The rearrangement joins TRBV28 to TRBJ2-7, with 8 bases aligning to TRBD1. The CDR3 runs 13 residues. Looked up from germline, CDR1 is MDHEN and CDR2 is SYDVKM. The V segment lost 8 bases and the J segment 2 bases; nucleotides outside the gene matches: 5. CDR3 DNA sequence: TGTGCCAGCCGGACAGGGCCCACCTACGAGCAGTACTTC. As protein: CASRTGPTYEQYF. Full variable domain (rest looked up from reference TRBV28 and TRBJ2-7): DVKVTQSSRYLVKRTGEKVFLECVQDMDHENMFWYRQDPGLGLRLIYFSYDVKMKEKGDIPEGYSVSREKKERFSLILESASTNQTSMYLCASRTGPTYEQYFGPGTRLTVT.

The chain joins TRBV5-4 to TRBJ1-4, with 9 bases that match TRBD1. The ends lost 4 bases at V and 7 bases at J; junction bases unmatched: 5. The CDR3 contains 14 residues. CDR1 and CDR2 (germline): SGHNT, YYREEE (reference sequence). The CDR3 loop reads CASSPGQGGEKLFF. CDR3 coding DNA: TGTGCCAGCAGCCCGGGACAGGGCGGTGAAAAACTGTTTTTT.

The chain employs TRBV6-6 and TRBJ1-3, with D perhaps TRBD1 (6 bases). Germline CDR1 is MNHNY and CDR2 is SVGAGI (reference sequence). V was pared by 5 bases and J by 6 bases, with 11 bases between. This CDR3 is 13 amino acids long. The CDR3 DNA follows: TGTGCCAGCAGTCGGACAGAGGAAAACACCATATATTTT. This encodes CASSRTEENTIYF.

The rearrangement links TRBV5-6 to TRBJ2-1; D perhaps matches TRBD1 (7 bases). The CDR3 covers 15 residues. Germline-derived CDR1 and CDR2 are SGHDT and YYEEEE. Trimming pared 4 bases from V and 9 bases from J, leaving 20 bases between. The CDR3 sequence is CASSRGTDLNIEQFF. CDR3 nucleotide sequence: TGTGCCAGCAGCCGCGGGACAGACCTAAACATTGAGCAGTTCTTC. The complete variable domain, with remaining parts taken from reference TRBV5-6 and TRBJ2-1, reads DAGVTQSPTHLIKTRGQQVTLRCSPKSGHDTVSWYQQALGQGPQFIFQYYEEEERQRGNFPDRFSGHQFPNYSSELNVNALLLGDSALYLCASSRGTDLNIEQFFGPGTRLTVL.

This sequence joins TRBV7-2 and TRBJ2-5; D gene uncertain. Germline assignment: CDR1 SGHTA and CDR2 FQGNSA. CDR3 length: 13 residues. Trimming stripped 7 bases from V and 5 bases from J, with 14 bases between. CDR3 sequence (DNA): TGTGCCAGCATGCGGACCGCCCGGGAGACCCAGTACTTC. Its protein product is CASMRTARETQYF.

V is TRBV6-6 and J is TRBJ1-1, with D uncertain. Germline CDR1 reads MNHNY; CDR2 reads SVGAGI (reference sequence). The ends were cut back, 5 bases at V and 5 bases at J, with 15 bases in the middle. The CDR3 totals 14 residues. Here the CDR3 DNA reads TGTGCCAGCAGTGACCCATCCCCGGGGACTGAAGCTTTCTTT. This encodes CASSDPSPGTEAFF.

Only one count was recorded for this clone. The chain joins TRBV6-5 to TRBJ1-2; TRBD1 matches 8 bases. After removal of 3 bases from V and 8 bases from J, the junction contained 2 bases not matched to a gene. CDR1 is MNHEY, CDR2 SVGAGI, per germline. This CDR3 is built from 12 residues. The CDR3 DNA is TGTGCCAGCAGTTATGGGACAGGAGGCTACACCTTC. Its protein product is CASSYGTGGYTF.

About this clone: Other DNA sequences from this sample encode an identical CDR3 as well. The chain is built from TRBV28 and TRBJ2-7; D is ambiguous. The length of the CDR3 is 11 residues. The ends were cut back, 2 bases at V and 4 bases at J, with 3 bases in the middle. Germline assignment: CDR1 MDHEN and CDR2 SYDVKM. Written as DNA, the CDR3 is TGTGCCAGCAGTTTACGGTACGAGCAGTACTTC. Residues: CASSLRYEQYF.

The chain carries TRBV25-1 and TRBJ1-1; TRBD1 is a possible D gene (5 bases). V was pared by 7 bases and J by 1 base, with 13 bases between. The germline V gene has CDR1 MGHDK and CDR2 SYGVNS. The CDR3 covers 14 residues. The CDR3 DNA follows: TGTGCCAGCACGAGGGATGGGACGAACACTGAAGCTTTCTTT. This gives the protein CASTRDGTNTEAFF.